The rows below give T cell receptor beta chains drawn from one sample of a study of blood T cells in healthy people across ages. TCRdb analysed the 5' RACE reads with MiXCR anew, one entry per CDR3 protein. The sample shows about 1.1 million distinct CDR3 sequences, 35% to 40% of them seen only once. The sequencing sample was made of blood. The receptors originated from a man younger than 35 in good health. CDR3s include the opening cysteine and the closing phenylalanine or tryptophan. The D gene is left open where the match is weak. Size tells how often a clone was seen (once, few, many) or the class of an expanded clone, and some rows leave it out.

J gene: TRBJ2-1; clone size: .; D gene: .; V gene: TRBV7-2; CDR3 protein: CASSLALPSYNEQFF; CDR3 DNA: TGTGCCAGCAGCTTAGCACTCCCCTCCTACAATGAGCAGTTCTTC
J gene: TRBJ1-1; clone size: .; D gene: .; V gene: TRBV6-5; CDR3 protein: CASSHGGTSEAFF; CDR3 DNA: TGTGCCAGCAGCCACGGGGGGACTTCCGAAGCTTTCTTT
J gene: TRBJ1-1; clone size: once; D gene: .; V gene: TRBV6-2/TRBV6-3; CDR3 protein: CASSRPANTEAFF; CDR3 DNA: TGTGCCAGCAGTCGGCCAGCGAACACTGAAGCTTTCTTT
J gene: TRBJ2-3; clone size: .; D gene: .; V gene: TRBV12-3/TRBV12-4; CDR3 protein: CASSFRDGRTDTQYF; CDR3 DNA: TGTGCCAGCAGTTTCCGGGACGGACGCACAGATACGCAGTATTTT
J gene: TRBJ1-2; clone size: few; D gene: .; V gene: TRBV7-2; CDR3 protein: CASSLNWRGNGYTF; CDR3 DNA: TGTGCCAGCAGCCTTAACTGGAGGGGTAATGGCTACACCTTC
J gene: TRBJ2-7; clone size: .; D gene: TRBD2; V gene: TRBV20-1; CDR3 protein: CSASTGLAGFYNEQYF; CDR3 DNA: TGCAGTGCTAGTACAGGACTAGCGGGATTTTACAATGAGCAGTACTTC
J gene: TRBJ2-1; clone size: few; D gene: .; V gene: TRBV12-3/TRBV12-4; CDR3 protein: CASSRLWGDEQFF; CDR3 DNA: TGTGCCAGCAGCCGATTGTGGGGCGATGAGCAGTTCTTC
J gene: TRBJ2-1; clone size: few; D gene: TRBD1; V gene: TRBV4-2; CDR3 protein: CASSQVGGTGGYNEQFF; CDR3 DNA: TGTGCCAGCAGCCAAGTAGGTGGGACAGGGGGTTACAATGAGCAGTTCTTC
J gene: TRBJ1-1; clone size: few; D gene: .; V gene: TRBV27; CDR3 protein: CASSFRNGGEAFF; CDR3 DNA: TGTGCCAGCAGTTTTAGGAACGGGGGTGAAGCTTTCTTT
J gene: TRBJ2-3; clone size: .; D gene: .; V gene: TRBV7-2; CDR3 protein: CASSLTETRDAQYF; CDR3 DNA: TGTGCCAGCAGCTTGACCGAAACACGGGATGCGCAGTATTTT
J gene: TRBJ1-6; clone size: .; D gene: .; V gene: TRBV6-2/TRBV6-3; CDR3 protein: CASSYPRGVLSSYNSPLHF; CDR3 DNA: TGTGCCAGCAGTTACCCTCGAGGGGTCCTGAGCTCCTATAATTCACCCCTCCACTTT
J gene: TRBJ1-2; clone size: .; D gene: .; V gene: TRBV5-1; CDR3 protein: CASSLYLNYGYTF; CDR3 DNA: TGCGCCAGCAGCTTGTACCTAAACTATGGCTACACCTTC
J gene: TRBJ1-6; clone size: .; D gene: .; V gene: TRBV4-1; CDR3 protein: CASSQDEGISPLHF; CDR3 DNA: TGCGCCAGCAGCCAAGATGAGGGCATCTCCCCCCTCCACTTT
J gene: TRBJ1-2; clone size: .; D gene: .; V gene: TRBV6-5; CDR3 protein: CASRRHLRGGYTF; CDR3 DNA: TGTGCCAGCAGAAGACACTTGAGGGGCGGCTACACCTTC
J gene: TRBJ1-5; clone size: .; D gene: .; V gene: TRBV20-1; CDR3 protein: CSARDSYRGKTNQPQHF; CDR3 DNA: TGCAGTGCTAGAGATTCATATAGGGGTAAAACCAATCAGCCCCAGCATTTT